A single sample is the source of the 30 T cell receptor beta chains below, sequenced in a study of blood T cell repertoires in COVID-19. Sequencing was performed with immunoSEQ multiplex PCR; in TCRdb, only in-frame clones are kept and a portion is missing. This sample carries more than 300,000 clones, approximately 90% of them seen once, and the ten largest clones take less than 1.5%. The sequenced sample was PBMCs or T cells enriched from blood (not recorded which). The receptors were gathered from a woman younger than 35 who had recovered from COVID-19.

This chain joins TRBV7-3 and TRBJ1-1; tentative D call: TRBD1 (5 bases). From germline, CDR1 is SGHTA and CDR2 FQGTGA. The CDR3 length is 14 residues. Trimming removed 2 bases from V and 1 base from J, with 8 bases in between. The CDR3 DNA is TGTGCCAGCAGCTTAGGAGGGGCGAACACTGAAGCTTTCTTT. It specifies CASSLGGANTEAFF.

The chain combines TRBV7-9 with TRBJ2-7; 8 nucleotides match TRBD1. The CDR3 contains 16 residues. The V segment lost 4 bases and the J segment 1 base; nucleotides outside the gene matches: 9. Germline loops: CDR1 SEHNR, CDR2 FQNEAQ (reference sequence). CDR3 DNA sequence: TGTGCCAGCAGCTCGGGGCAGGGGGCGCGTTCCTACGAGCAGTACTTC. This codes for CASSSGQGARSYEQYF.

The chain recombines TRBV2 with TRBJ2-3, with D unresolved. The CDR3 runs to 14 residues. The germline gives CDR1 SNHLY, CDR2 FYNNEI. V lost 3 bases to trimming and J lost 1 base, with 8 bases between them. The CDR3 sequence is CASSDARGTDTQYF. The CDR3 DNA is TGTGCCAGCAGTGATGCCCGGGGCACAGATACGCAGTATTTT.

The chain links TRBV12-3 or TRBV12-4 to TRBJ2-7; 9 bases map to TRBD2. The CDR3 sequence is 13 residues long. With V trimmed by 8 bases and J by 7 bases, 9 bases remained unmatched. The CDR3 loop reads CASRSGGLGEQYF. The DNA for the CDR3 is TGTGCCAGCCGTAGCGGGGGCCTGGGGGAGCAGTACTTC.

This clone showed up just once. The rearrangement links TRBV3-1 (or the pseudogene TRBV3-2) to TRBJ2-2; maybe TRBD2 (6 bases). The ends were cut back, 3 bases at V and 3 bases at J, with 8 bases in the middle. The CDR3 contains 14 residues. The germline V gene has CDR1 LGHDT and CDR2 YNNKEL (reference sequence). CDR3 residues: CASSQGGYTGELFF. The CDR3 bases are TGTGCCAGCAGCCAGGGGGGATACACCGGGGAGCTGTTTTTT.

The rearrangement uses TRBV5-5 and TRBJ2-7, with unresolved D. Germline V gene sequence: CDR1 SGHKS, CDR2 YYEKEE (reference sequence). The CDR3 spans 12 residues. Between the trimmed V and J ends, which lost 4 bases and 6 bases, there was a span of 11 bases. This chain's CDR3 is CASSTITSEQYF. CDR3 nucleotides: TGTGCCAGCAGCACTATCACCTCCGAGCAGTACTTC.

This clone came up a few times. This sequence joins TRBV30 and TRBJ1-6, with D perhaps matching TRBD1 (6 bases). V was clipped by 4 bases and J by 4 bases, with 14 bases between them. The CDR3 length is 15 residues. Looked up from germline, CDR1 is GTSNPN and CDR2 is SVGIG (reference sequence). CDR3 in DNA: TGTGCCTGGAAAAGGGGGGGCGAGTATAATTCACCCCTCCACTTT. Protein: CAWKRGGEYNSPLHF.

The chain uses TRBV21-1 and TRBJ2-7; TRBD2 is taken as the D call from the table, unchecked against the DNA. TRBV21-1 is reported as a pseudogene. The CDR3 is 8 residues long. CDR3 nucleotide sequence: TGTGCCAGCAGCCCCCCCTGCTTC. Its protein is CASSPPCF.

This chain connects TRBV5-4 to TRBJ2-7; 10 bases match TRBD1. The CDR3 contains 14 residues. Per the germline V gene, CDR1 is SGHNT and CDR2 is YYREEE (reference sequence). V trimming: 4 bases; J trimming: 3 bases; junction bases outside the gene matches: 4. The DNA of the CDR3 is TGTGCCAGCAGCCCGGGACAGGGGATCTACGAGCAGTACTTC. It is translated as CASSPGQGIYEQYF.

The CDR3: CASSLPTSYEQYF. CDR3 coding DNA: TGTGCCAGCAGTTTACCGACTTCCTACGAGCAGTACTTC. The chain employs TRBV12-3 or TRBV12-4 and TRBJ2-7; the D is unclear. The CDR3 runs 13 residues. Trimming cost V 2 bases and J 1 base, with 6 bases left between them.

This chain links TRBV5-1 with TRBJ2-1, with a possible D match to TRBD1 (6 bases). The CDR3 has 15 amino acids. Germline V gene data show CDR1 as SGHRS and CDR2 as YFSETQ. V lost 2 bases, J lost 6 bases, and 15 bases lay in between. As DNA, the CDR3 is TGCGCCAGCAGCTTAACCGGGACACTTTCCAATGAGCAGTTCTTC. This codes for CASSLTGTLSNEQFF. The full variable domain, its missing parts supplied by reference TRBV5-1 and TRBJ2-1, is KAGVTQTPRYLIKTRGQQVTLSCSPISGHRSVSWYQQTPGQGLQFLFEYFSETQRNKGNFPGRFSGRQFSNSRSEMNVSTLELGDSALYLCASSLTGTLSNEQFFGPGTRLTVL.

The V and J genes are TRBV6-1 and TRBJ2-2; TRBD1 might be the D (7 bases). Germline V gene sequence: CDR1 MNHNS, CDR2 SASEGT. The CDR3 is 16 amino acids. V dropped 4 bases and J dropped 1 base, with 13 bases sitting between them. The CDR3 nucleotides are TGTGCCAGCAGTGCAGGGGGAGCGGGGAACACCGGGGAGCTGTTTTTT. This codes for CASSAGGAGNTGELFF.

This chain links TRBV2 with TRBJ2-5, with D possibly matching TRBD2 (5 bases). The CDR3 totals 12 residues. Germline V gene lookup returns CDR1 SNHLY and CDR2 FYNNEI. Trimming removed 7 bases at V and 5 bases at J, with 11 bases between. The CDR3 DNA reads TGTGCCAGCAACGGGATCGGGGAGACCCAGTACTTC. It is translated as CASNGIGETQYF. The variable domain in full, with the rest retrieved from reference TRBV2 and TRBJ2-5, is EPEVTQTPSHQVTQMGQEVILRCVPISNHLYFYWYRQILGQKVEFLVSFYNNEISEKSEIFDDQFSVERPDGSNFTLKIRSTKLEDSAMYFCASNGIGETQYFGPGTRLLVL.

This clone was seen a few times. This sequence joins TRBV2 and TRBJ1-1; TRBD1 matches at 8 bases. Losses at the gene ends were 10 bases for V and 1 base for J; bases not matched to a gene: 5. Germline CDR1 is SNHLY and CDR2 is FYNNEI. The length of the CDR3 is 13 residues. The CDR3 sequence is CATSTGENTEAFF. For the CDR3, the DNA is TGTGCCACCTCGACAGGGGAGAACACTGAAGCTTTCTTT.

The sample holds a few counts of this clone. The rearrangement uses TRBV2 and TRBJ2-7, with D uncertain. The V gene lost 4 bases and the J gene lost 2 bases, with 15 bases spanning the gap. The V gene's germline CDR1 is SNHLY and CDR2 FYNNEI. The CDR3 is made up of 15 amino acids. The CDR3 here is CASSVELKSTYEQYF. Written as DNA, the CDR3 is TGTGCCAGCAGTGTTGAGTTAAAGAGCACCTACGAGCAGTACTTC. The whole variable domain, remainder taken from reference TRBV2 and TRBJ2-7, is EPEVTQTPSHQVTQMGQEVILRCVPISNHLYFYWYRQILGQKVEFLVSFYNNEISEKSEIFDDQFSVERPDGSNFTLKIRSTKLEDSAMYFCASSVELKSTYEQYFGPGTRLTVT.

V is TRBV5-1 and J is TRBJ2-3; 11 nucleotides agree with TRBD2. In germline, CDR1 is SGHRS, CDR2 YFSETQ. This CDR3 comprises 20 residues. Trimming at V came to 0 bases and at J to 0 bases, leaving 12 bases not matched to a gene. CDR3 in DNA: TGCGCCAGCAGCTTGGCCCTTTTCGGGACTAGCGGCCCTAGCACAGATACGCAGTATTTT. Protein product: CASSLALFGTSGPSTDTQYF.

This chain links TRBV27 with TRBJ1-5; possibly TRBD1 for D (5 bases). V lost 4 bases to trimming and J lost 2 bases, with 12 bases between them. The CDR3 has 15 residues. CDR1 and CDR2 from the germline V gene are MNHEY and SMNVEV (reference sequence). The CDR3 DNA is TGTGCCAGCAGTTCAGGGTTCTCAGGCAATCAGCCCCAGCATTTT. Its protein is CASSSGFSGNQPQHF.

The rearrangement joins TRBV2 to TRBJ1-6; TRBD1 is a possible D gene (5 bases). Trimming left V 2 bases short and J 8 bases short, with 13 bases between. Looked up from germline, CDR1 is SNHLY and CDR2 is FYNNEI. CDR3 size: 15 residues. The CDR3 nucleotides are TGTGCCAGCAGTGAAAGAGGTCAGGGCTATTCACCCCTCCACTTT. Translating gives CASSERGQGYSPLHF. Filled out from reference TRBV2 and TRBJ1-6, the complete variable domain reads EPEVTQTPSHQVTQMGQEVILRCVPISNHLYFYWYRQILGQKVEFLVSFYNNEISEKSEIFDDQFSVERPDGSNFTLKIRSTKLEDSAMYFCASSERGQGYSPLHFGNGTRLTVT.

In its sample, this clone was seen once. The junction shows a germline mismatch at one end, possibly a read error. The chain has TRBV7-7 and TRBJ2-6; 9 bases map to TRBD1. In germline, CDR1 is SSHAT, CDR2 FNYEAQ (reference sequence). CDR3 length: 18 residues. As DNA, the CDR3 is TGTGCTAGCAGGACAGGGACAGGGTCGATCTCTGGGGCCAACGTCCTGACTTTC. Amino acid sequence: CASRTGTGSISGANVLTF.

This rearrangement joins TRBV12-3 or TRBV12-4 to TRBJ2-1; 9 nucleotides match TRBD1. This CDR3 has 13 residues. V lost 7 bases and J lost 4; bases outside the gene matches: 2. The CDR3 spells CASTGTGYNEQFF. Written as DNA, the CDR3 is TGTGCCAGCACCGGGACAGGGTACAATGAGCAGTTCTTC.

The chain carries TRBV4-1 and TRBJ2-1; 11 bases map to TRBD1. The trim removed 2 bases at V and 7 bases at J, leaving 13 bases unmatched. This CDR3 has 18 amino acids. CDR1 and CDR2 from the germline V gene are MGHRA and YSYEKL. This chain's CDR3 is CASSQNIPGQGVLNEQFF. CDR3 sequence (DNA): TGCGCCAGCAGCCAAAATATTCCGGGACAGGGGGTCCTGAATGAGCAGTTCTTC.

The V call is TRBV7-2, the J call TRBJ2-5, with TRBD1 as a possible D gene (7 bases). The CDR3 extends over 14 amino acids. Germline V gives CDR1 SGHTA, CDR2 FQGNSA. V was shortened by 4 bases and J by 5 bases, with 14 bases between the two germline ends. CDR3 amino acids: CASSSRGAGETQYF. For the CDR3, the DNA is TGTGCCAGCAGCTCCAGGGGGGCGGGGGAGACCCAGTACTTC.

The chain uses TRBV5-4 and TRBJ2-2, with D possibly matching TRBD1 (8 bases). CDR3 size: 16 residues. Germline lookup yields CDR1 SGHNT and CDR2 YYREEE (reference sequence). Trimming stripped 4 bases from V and 3 bases from J, with 16 bases between. CDR3 sequence (DNA): TGTGCCAGCAGCACCATACAGGGGGGGTACACCGGGGAGCTGTTTTTT. Amino acids: CASSTIQGGYTGELFF.

This clone was observed once. An end of the junction differs from the germline gene, which may be a read error. The DNA for the CDR3 is TGTGCCAGAAGCCCGGGACAGGCGTCCCTTTCGTTCAATCAGTCCCAGCATTTT. It translates to CARSPGQASLSFNQSQHF. The V gene is TRBV5-3, the J gene TRBJ1-5, with TRBD1 matching 8 bases. TRBV5-3 is treated as an ORF (open reading frame) with a function not yet certain. The CDR3 is 18 residues long.

The chain combines TRBV19 with TRBJ1-2; D is perhaps TRBD1 (6 bases). This CDR3 region has 12 residues. Trimming left V 6 bases short and J 10 bases short, with 15 bases between. Germline CDR1 and CDR2: LNHDA and SQIVND (reference sequence). The CDR3 nucleotides read TGTGCCAGTAGGCCGGGGGGGGCCTACTACACCTTC. Residues: CASRPGGAYYTF.

The chain combines TRBV4-1 with TRBJ2-7; D may be TRBD1 (6 bases). The V gene's germline CDR1 is MGHRA and CDR2 YSYEKL. The CDR3 spans 15 residues. Trimming cost V 3 bases and J 2 bases, with 14 bases left between them. The DNA of the CDR3 is TGCGCCAGCAGCCATGATGGGCAGGGGACCTACGAGCAGTACTTC. Amino acids: CASSHDGQGTYEQYF.

The gene calls are TRBV7-8 and TRBJ2-1, with 7 bases fitting TRBD2. This CDR3 region has 21 residues. CDR1 is SGHVS, CDR2 FQNEAQ, per germline. V dropped 1 base and J dropped 1; count of bases not matched to a gene: 19. The CDR3 loop is CASSLVWGGLGAGESYNEQFF. For the CDR3, the DNA is TGTGCCAGCAGCTTAGTCTGGGGCGGCCTAGGGGCGGGGGAGTCCTACAATGAGCAGTTCTTC.

This rearrangement joins TRBV7-8 to TRBJ2-1; 9 nucleotides align to TRBD1. V lost 3 bases to trimming and J lost 0 bases; unmatched junction nucleotides: 3. The CDR3 has 16 amino acids. Germline V gene lookup returns CDR1 SGHVS and CDR2 FQNEAQ. The DNA of the CDR3 is TGTGCCAGCAGCTTTCTGACAGGGGGCTCCTACAATGAGCAGTTCTTC. Amino acid sequence: CASSFLTGGSYNEQFF.

The chain is built from TRBV9 and TRBJ1-1; TRBD1 might be the D (6 bases). V lost 1 base and J 4 bases, leaving 8 bases between the germline ends. The CDR3 is 13 residues long. Per the germline V gene, CDR1 is SGDLS and CDR2 is YYNGEE. The chain's CDR3 is CASSVLGGTEAFF. The CDR3 DNA follows: TGTGCCAGCAGCGTATTAGGGGGCACTGAAGCTTTCTTT.

V gene TRBV4-1 combines with J gene TRBJ1-5; D not certain. In germline, CDR1 is MGHRA, CDR2 YSYEKL. The CDR3 extends over 12 amino acids. V lost 1 base to trimming and J lost 7 bases, with 5 bases between them. The CDR3 DNA sequence: TGCGCCAGCAGCCAAGGAGGCCAGCCCCAGCATTTT. Amino acid sequence: CASSQGGQPQHF.